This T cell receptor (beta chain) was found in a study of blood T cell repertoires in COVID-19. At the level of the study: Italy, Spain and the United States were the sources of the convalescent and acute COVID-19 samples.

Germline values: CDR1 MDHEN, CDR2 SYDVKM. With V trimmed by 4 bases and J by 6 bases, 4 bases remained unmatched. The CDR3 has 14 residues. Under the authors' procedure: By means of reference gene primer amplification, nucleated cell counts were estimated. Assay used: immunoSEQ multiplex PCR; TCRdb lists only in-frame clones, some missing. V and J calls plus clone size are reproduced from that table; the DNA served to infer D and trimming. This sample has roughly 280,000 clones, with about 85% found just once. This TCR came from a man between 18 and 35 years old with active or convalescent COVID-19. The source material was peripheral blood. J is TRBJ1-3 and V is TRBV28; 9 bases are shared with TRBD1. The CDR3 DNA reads TGTGCCAGCAGTTCGGGACAGGGTTTAAACACCATATATTTT. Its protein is CASSSGQGLNTIYF.